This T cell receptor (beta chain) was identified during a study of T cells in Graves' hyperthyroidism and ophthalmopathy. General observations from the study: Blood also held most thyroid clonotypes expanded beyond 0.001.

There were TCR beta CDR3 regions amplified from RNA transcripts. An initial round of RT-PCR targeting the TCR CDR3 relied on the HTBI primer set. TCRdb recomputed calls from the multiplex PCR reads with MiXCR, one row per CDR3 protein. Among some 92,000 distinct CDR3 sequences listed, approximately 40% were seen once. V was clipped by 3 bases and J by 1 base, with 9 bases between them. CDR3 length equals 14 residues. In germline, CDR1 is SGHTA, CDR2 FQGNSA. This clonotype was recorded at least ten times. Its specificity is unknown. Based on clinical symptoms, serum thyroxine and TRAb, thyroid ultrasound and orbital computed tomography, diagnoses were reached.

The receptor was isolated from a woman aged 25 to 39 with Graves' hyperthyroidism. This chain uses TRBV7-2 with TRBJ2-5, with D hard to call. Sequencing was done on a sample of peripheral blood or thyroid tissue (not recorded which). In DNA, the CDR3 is TGTGCCAGCAGCTTCGCAGCCTTCCAAGAGACCCAGTACTTC. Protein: CASSFAAFQETQYF.